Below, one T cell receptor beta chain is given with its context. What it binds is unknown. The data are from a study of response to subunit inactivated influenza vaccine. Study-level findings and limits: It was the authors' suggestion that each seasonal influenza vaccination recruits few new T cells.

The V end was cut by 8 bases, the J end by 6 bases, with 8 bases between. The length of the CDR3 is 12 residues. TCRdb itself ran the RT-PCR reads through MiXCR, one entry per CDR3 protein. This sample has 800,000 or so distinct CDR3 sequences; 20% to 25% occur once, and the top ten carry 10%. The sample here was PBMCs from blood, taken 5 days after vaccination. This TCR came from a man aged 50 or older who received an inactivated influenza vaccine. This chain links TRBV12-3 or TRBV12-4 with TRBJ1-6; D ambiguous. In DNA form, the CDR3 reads TGTGCCAGCGGTCCTCGTAATTCACCCCTCCACTTT. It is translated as CASGPRNSPLHF.